This entry features one TCR beta chain sequence. This clone showed up just a few times. Its antigen is unknown. No base-level quality is on record; no much larger clone is a single base apart. Whole blood was collected in K2EDTA tubes by collaborating institutions according to the institutions' own protocols. For TCRbeta analysis, collaborators shipped samples as frozen whole blood, isolated PBMCs, or DNA extracted from either of those sample types. This entry comes from a study of blood T cell repertoires in COVID-19 (TCRdb year 2020). A note on the overall study: Samples from collaborators originated in the United States, Italy and Spain and spanned both the acute and convalescent phases of COVID-19. The prospective study material was composed of cDNA or gDNA derived from T cells, B-cell-depleted T cells, or PBMCs. Subjects who had been exposed to COVID-19, were actively infected with it, or had recovered from it provided the deeply sampled blood TCRbeta repertoires that made up the dataset. The repertoires were released in a freely available public database meant as a resource for research on the immune response to SARS-CoV-2. The samples were drawn from the first 160 participants of the ongoing ImmuneRACE study and from 1,200 or so subjects provided by 6 global collaborators. A de-identified subject ID, COVID-19 status, age in years and sex were almost always included in the sample metadata. Where available, HLA class I and class II types were taken from metadata supplied by the sample provider and were not determined by assay-based typing. What the study reported, not specific to this receptor: How much clinical and demographic metadata was included differed by source and by participant, and the metadata was provided uncurated.

The immunoSEQ Assay, a bias-controlled multiplex PCR, was used to amplify TCRbeta CDR3 regions from genomic DNA. The study's own analysis went as follows. Nucleated cell counts per sample were estimated from amplification of reference gene primers within the assay. To quantify the absolute abundance of each unique TCRbeta CDR3 rearrangement, sequence reads were collapsed and filtered. Productive Simpson clonality was computed per sample as the square root of Simpson's diversity index over productive rearrangements. The immuneACCESS repertoire file appears here via TCRdb, limited to in-frame rearrangements. These files lack a portion of the clones; in checked studies, under half of the deficit traces to unresolved V genes, and the cause of the others is not known. The V and J calls and clone size come from that table; D and trimming were worked out from the DNA. The sample table holds over 110,000 clones, of which over 60% were seen once. The ten biggest clones cover over 10% of the sample.

Trimming removed 5 bases from V and 7 bases from J; the gene matches leave 4 bases unexplained. The CDR3 runs 11 residues from the cysteine to the phenylalanine. Only CDR3 DNA remains: 33 bases, in frame from the first base. Looking up the germline V gene yields CDR1 SQVTM and CDR2 ANQGSEA. The V and J segments used are TRBV29-1 and TRBJ1-2; 7 central bases correspond to TRBD1. The sample comprised peripheral blood. This TCR was sampled from a man older than 75 with acute or convalescent COVID-19. The CDR3 loop reads CSVPDRAGYTF. The DNA sequence is given as TGCAGCGTTCCCGACAGGGCTGGCTACACCTTC.